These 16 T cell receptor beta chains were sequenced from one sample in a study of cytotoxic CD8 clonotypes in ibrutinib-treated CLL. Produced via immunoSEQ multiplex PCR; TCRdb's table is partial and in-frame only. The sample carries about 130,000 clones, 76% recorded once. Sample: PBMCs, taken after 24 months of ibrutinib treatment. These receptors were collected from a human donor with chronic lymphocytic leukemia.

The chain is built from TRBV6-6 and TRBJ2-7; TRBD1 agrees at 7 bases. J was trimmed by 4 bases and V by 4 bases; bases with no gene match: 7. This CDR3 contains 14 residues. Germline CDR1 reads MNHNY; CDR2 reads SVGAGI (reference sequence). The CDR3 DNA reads TGTGCCAGCAGTTCGACAGGGAACGGGTACGAGCAGTACTTC. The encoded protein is CASSSTGNGYEQYF.

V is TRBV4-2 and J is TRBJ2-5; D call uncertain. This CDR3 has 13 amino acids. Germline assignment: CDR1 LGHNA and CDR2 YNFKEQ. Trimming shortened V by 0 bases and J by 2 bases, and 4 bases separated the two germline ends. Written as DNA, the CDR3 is TGTGCCAGCAGCCAAGACAGGCAAGAGACCCAGTACTTC. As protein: CASSQDRQETQYF.

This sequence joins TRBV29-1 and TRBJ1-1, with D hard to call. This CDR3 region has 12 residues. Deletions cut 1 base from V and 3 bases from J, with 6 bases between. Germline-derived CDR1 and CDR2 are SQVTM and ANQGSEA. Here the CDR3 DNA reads TGCAGCGTTGAAGCCCCGGACACTGAAGCTTTCTTT. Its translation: CSVEAPDTEAFF.

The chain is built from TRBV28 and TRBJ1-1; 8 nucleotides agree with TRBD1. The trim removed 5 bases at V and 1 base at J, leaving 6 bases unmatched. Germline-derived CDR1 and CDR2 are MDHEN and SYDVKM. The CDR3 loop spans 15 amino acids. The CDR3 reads CASSLTGAGNTEAFF. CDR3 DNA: TGTGCCAGCAGTCTGACAGGGGCTGGGAACACTGAAGCTTTCTTT.

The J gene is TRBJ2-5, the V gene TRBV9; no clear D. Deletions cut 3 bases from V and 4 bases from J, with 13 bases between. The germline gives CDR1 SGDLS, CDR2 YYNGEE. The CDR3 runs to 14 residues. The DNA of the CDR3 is TGTGCCAGCAGCGACGGTTCCCCCACAGAGACCCAGTACTTC. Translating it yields CASSDGSPTETQYF.

CDR3 region: CASSSYGTSGYNEQFF. DNA of the CDR3: TGTGCCAGCAGCTCATACGGGACTAGCGGCTACAATGAGCAGTTCTTC. The chain joins TRBV7-3 to TRBJ2-1, with TRBD2 matching 11 bases. The junction had 5 bases not matched to a gene; V was cut back by 4 bases and J by 3 bases. Germline CDR1 and CDR2: SGHTA and FQGTGA. The CDR3 has 16 residues. Complete variable domain (other parts from reference TRBV7-3 and TRBJ2-1): GAGVSQTPSNKVTEKGKYVELRCDPISGHTALYWYRQSLGQGPEFLIYFQGTGAADDSGLPNDRFFAVRPEGSVSTLKIQRTERGDSAVYLCASSSYGTSGYNEQFFGPGTRLTVL.

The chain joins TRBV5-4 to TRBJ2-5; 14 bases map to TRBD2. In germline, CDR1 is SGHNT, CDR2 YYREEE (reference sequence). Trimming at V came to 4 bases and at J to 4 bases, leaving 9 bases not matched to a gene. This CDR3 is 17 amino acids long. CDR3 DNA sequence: TGTGCCAGCAGCCCCCCGACCGGGACTAGCGGGAGAGAGACCCAGTACTTC. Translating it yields CASSPPTGTSGRETQYF.

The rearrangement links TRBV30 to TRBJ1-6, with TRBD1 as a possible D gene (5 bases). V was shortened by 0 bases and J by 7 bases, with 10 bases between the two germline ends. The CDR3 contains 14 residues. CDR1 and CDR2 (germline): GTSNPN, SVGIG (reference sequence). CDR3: CAWSVGTGNSPLHF. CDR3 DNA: TGTGCCTGGAGTGTTGGGACGGGGAATTCACCCCTCCACTTT.

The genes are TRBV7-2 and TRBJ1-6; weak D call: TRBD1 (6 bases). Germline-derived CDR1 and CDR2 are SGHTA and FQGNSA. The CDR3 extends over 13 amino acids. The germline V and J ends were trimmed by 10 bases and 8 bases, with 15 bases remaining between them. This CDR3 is CATAPGGYSPLHF. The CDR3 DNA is TGTGCCACTGCCCCCGGGGGCTATTCACCCCTCCACTTT. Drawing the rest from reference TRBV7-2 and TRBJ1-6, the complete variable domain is GAGVSQSPSNKVTEKGKDVELRCDPISGHTALYWYRQSLGQGLEFLIYFQGNSAPDKSGLPSDRFSAERTGGSVSTLTIQRTQQEDSAVYLCATAPGGYSPLHFGNGTRLTVT.

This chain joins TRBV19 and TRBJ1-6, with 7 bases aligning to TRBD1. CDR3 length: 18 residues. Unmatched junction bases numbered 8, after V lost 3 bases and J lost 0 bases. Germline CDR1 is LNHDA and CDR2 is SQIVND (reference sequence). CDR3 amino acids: CASSMGQPGGSYNSPLHF. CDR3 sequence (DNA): TGTGCCAGTAGTATGGGACAGCCCGGGGGCTCCTATAATTCACCCCTCCACTTT.

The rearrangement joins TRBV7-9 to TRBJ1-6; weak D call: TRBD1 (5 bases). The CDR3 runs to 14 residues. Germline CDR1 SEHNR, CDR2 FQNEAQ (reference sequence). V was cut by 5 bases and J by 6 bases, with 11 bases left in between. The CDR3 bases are TGTGCCAGCAGCCTTTGGGGACCTAATTCACCCCTCCACTTT. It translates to CASSLWGPNSPLHF.

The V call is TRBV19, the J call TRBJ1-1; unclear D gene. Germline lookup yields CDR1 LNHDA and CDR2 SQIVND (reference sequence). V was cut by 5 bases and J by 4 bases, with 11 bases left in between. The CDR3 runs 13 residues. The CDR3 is CASSGSVSTEAFF. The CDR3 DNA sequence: TGTGCCAGTAGTGGCAGCGTTTCCACTGAAGCTTTCTTT.

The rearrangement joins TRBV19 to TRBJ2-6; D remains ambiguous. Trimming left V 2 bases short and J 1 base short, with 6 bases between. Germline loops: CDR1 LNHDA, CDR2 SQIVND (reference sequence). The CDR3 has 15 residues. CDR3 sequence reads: CASSISLSGANVLTF. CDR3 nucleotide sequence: TGTGCCAGTAGTATATCTCTGTCTGGGGCCAACGTCCTGACTTTC.

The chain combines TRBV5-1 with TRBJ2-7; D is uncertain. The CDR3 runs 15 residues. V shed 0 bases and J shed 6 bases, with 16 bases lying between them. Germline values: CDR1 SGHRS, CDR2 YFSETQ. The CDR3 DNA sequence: TGCGCCAGCAGCTTGGACCGGACCCCAACAGCCGAGCAGTACTTC. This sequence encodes CASSLDRTPTAEQYF. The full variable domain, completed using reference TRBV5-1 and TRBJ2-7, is KAGVTQTPRYLIKTRGQQVTLSCSPISGHRSVSWYQQTPGQGLQFLFEYFSETQRNKGNFPGRFSGRQFSNSRSEMNVSTLELGDSALYLCASSLDRTPTAEQYFGPGTRLTVT.

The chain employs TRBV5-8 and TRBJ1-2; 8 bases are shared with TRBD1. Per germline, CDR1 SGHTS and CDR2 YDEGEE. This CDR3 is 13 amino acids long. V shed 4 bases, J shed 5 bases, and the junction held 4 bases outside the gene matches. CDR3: CASSLDREYGYTF. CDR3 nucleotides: TGTGCCAGCAGCCTGGACAGGGAGTATGGCTACACCTTC.

In DNA form, the CDR3 reads TGCGCCAGCAGTGAGGATCGGGGGTCATTGGATGAGCAGTTCTTC. Protein sequence: CASSEDRGSLDEQFF. This chain uses TRBV10-1 with TRBJ2-1; a weak D match, TRBD2 (6 bases). Germline CDR1 and CDR2: WNHNN and SYGVQD (reference sequence). The CDR3 loop spans 15 amino acids. V was shortened by 2 bases and J by 8 bases, with 16 bases between the two germline ends.